The clone carrying this TCR beta chain was seen repeatedly, ten times or more. The antigen is unknown. This CDR3 comprises 13 residues. Germline lookup yields CDR1 SGHTA and CDR2 FQGNSA. V lost 4 bases to trimming and J lost 2 bases, with 9 bases between them. TCRdb re-derived calls from the RT-PCR reads in MiXCR, one entry per CDR3 protein. The sample has roughly 650,000 distinct CDR3 sequences; 14% are singletons. The data were obtained in a study of response to subunit inactivated influenza vaccine. The study, taken as a whole, reports: New T cells are recruited in small numbers by each seasonal influenza vaccination, according to the authors' suggestion.

The sample consisted of PBMCs from blood, taken about 14 days before vaccination. The rearrangement links TRBV7-2 to TRBJ2-7; a possible D gene is TRBD2 (6 bases). The receptor's source is a man aged 50-59 years who received an inactivated influenza vaccine. DNA for the CDR3: TGTGCCAGCAGCTCCCGGGGGACCTACGAGCAGTACTTC. Its translation: CASSSRGTYEQYF.